This is a list of T cell receptor beta chains from one sample in a study of OX40 agonist ivuxolimab in advanced cancers. The method was immunoSEQ multiplex PCR; TCRdb's version includes in-frame clones alone and lacks a portion of them. This sample has 9,300 or so clones, with around three fifths found just once. This material consisted of CD4+ or CD8+ T cells sorted from blood, taken in a trial of the OX40 agonist ivuxolimab. The receptors were sampled from an adult with an advanced solid tumor such as melanoma, head and neck, liver or kidney cancer. Both conserved end residues are part of each CDR3. Each record gives: J gene, V gene, clone size, D gene, CDR3 DNA, CDR3 protein. A D gene is named only where the DNA matches it firmly. A clone size is listed for some rows: how often the clone was seen (once, few, many), or a class if it is expanded.

TRBJ2-4,TRBV7-8,NA,NA,TGTGCCAGCAGCGGGTGGAAGGGAGAAGGAAACATTCAGTACTTC,CASSGWKGEGNIQYF
TRBJ1-2,TRBV19,NA,TRBD1,TGTGCCAGTAGTATAGATCCGGGACAGAATAACTATGGCTACACCTTC,CASSIDPGQNNYGYTF
TRBJ2-5,TRBV14,NA,NA,TGTGCCAGCAGCCCATGGGTAGGACAGCAAGAGACCCAGTACTTC,CASSPWVGQQETQYF
TRBJ2-7,TRBV30,NA,NA,TGTGCCTGGAGCTCTCAGGGGGGTAGCGAGCAGTACTTC,CAWSSQGGSEQYF
TRBJ2-1,TRBV27,NA,TRBD2,TGTGCCAGCAGTTTATCGGCTAGCGGGGGGGATGAGCAGTTCTTC,CASSLSASGGDEQFF
TRBJ2-2,TRBV5-6,once,NA,TGTGCCAGCAGCTTAAGCTTTAAGGGCCCCACCGGGGAGCTGTTTTTT,CASSLSFKGPTGELFF
TRBJ2-3,TRBV6-6,NA,NA,TGTGCCAGCAGTTCCCCGGGCCTTGCGGCAGATACGCAGTATTTT,CASSSPGLAADTQYF
TRBJ2-7,TRBV11-2,few,NA,TGTGCCAGCAGCTTCAGCAGTCTAGCCTACGAGCAGTACTTC,CASSFSSLAYEQYF
TRBJ2-7,TRBV12-1,few,NA,TGTGCCAGCAGCTTCGAGGCCAGGACAGGGGGCTCCTACGAGCAGTACTTC,CASSFEARTGGSYEQYF
TRBJ2-2,TRBV7-9,few,NA,TGTGCCAGCAGCCTTATTAACACCGGGGAGCTGTTTTTT,CASSLINTGELFF